Below, 26 T cell receptor beta chains from the same sample are listed, as sequenced in a study of blood T cell repertoires in COVID-19. The method was immunoSEQ multiplex PCR; TCRdb's version includes in-frame clones alone and lacks a portion of them. The sample comprises 150,000 to 200,000 clones, 70% to 80% of which are singletons, and about 13% rests with the top ten. Specimen: peripheral blood. The source of these receptors is a man aged 45-65 years who had recovered from COVID-19.

This rearrangement joins TRBV4-2 to TRBJ1-1; maybe TRBD1 (5 bases). The CDR3 has 15 residues. Germline lookup yields CDR1 LGHNA and CDR2 YNFKEQ. Trimming cost V 0 bases and J 6 bases, with 14 bases left between them. In DNA form, the CDR3 reads TGTGCCAGCAGCCAAGATGTGCAGGGAAGGGCTGAAGCTTTCTTT. This translates into CASSQDVQGRAEAFF.

This clone has just a few counts. The rearrangement uses TRBV20-1 and TRBJ2-7; TRBD2 might be the D (5 bases). The CDR3 spans 14 residues. The V gene lost 5 bases and the J gene lost 2 bases, with 16 bases spanning the gap. In germline, CDR1 is DFQATT, CDR2 SNEGSKA (reference sequence). The CDR3 sequence: CSACAAETPYEQYF. Here the CDR3 DNA reads TGCAGTGCTTGTGCAGCGGAAACTCCCTACGAGCAGTACTTC.

The rearrangement links TRBV19 to TRBJ2-7; TRBD1 matches at 7 bases. V lost 8 bases to trimming and J lost 4 bases; unmatched junction nucleotides: 8. The CDR3 sequence is 13 residues long. The germline V gene encodes CDR1 LNHDA and CDR2 SQIVND (reference sequence). Here the CDR3 reads CASHRDSLYEQYF. The CDR3 coding sequence is TGTGCCAGTCATAGGGACAGCTTATACGAGCAGTACTTC.

This chain uses TRBV18 with TRBJ2-1, with 7 bases fitting TRBD1. Trimming removed 1 base from V and 0 bases from J; junction bases left unmatched: 3. This CDR3 is built from 16 residues. Germline loops: CDR1 KGHSH, CDR2 LQKENI. This chain's CDR3 is CASSPQGASSYNEQFF. For the CDR3, the DNA is TGTGCCAGCTCACCACAGGGGGCGAGCTCCTACAATGAGCAGTTCTTC. Full variable domain (remainder filled in from reference TRBV18 and TRBJ2-1): NAGVMQNPRHLVRRRGQEARLRCSPMKGHSHVYWYRQLPEEGLKFMVYLQKENIIDESGMPKERFSAEFPKEGPSILRIQQVVRGDSAAYFCASSPQGASSYNEQFFGPGTRLTVL.

The chain has TRBV5-4 and TRBJ2-7; 8 bases are a match to TRBD2. Per the germline V gene, CDR1 is SGHNT and CDR2 is YYREEE (reference sequence). The CDR3 extends over 17 amino acids. V lost 4 bases and J lost 1; bases outside the gene matches: 13. For the CDR3, the DNA is TGTGCCAGCAGCCTTAAAGGACTAGCCGACCGTTCCTACGAGCAGTACTTC. It specifies CASSLKGLADRSYEQYF.

This sequence joins TRBV27 and TRBJ1-5; tentative D call: TRBD1 (5 bases). Per germline, CDR1 MNHEY and CDR2 SMNVEV (reference sequence). V lost 4 bases and J lost 1, with 11 bases in between. The CDR3 sequence is 15 residues long. CDR3 nucleotides: TGTGCCAGCAGTTATAAGGGGAAAAGCAATCAGCCCCAGCATTTT. This encodes CASSYKGKSNQPQHF.

This clone was recorded at least ten times. The chain couples TRBV9 to TRBJ2-1; 8 bases map to TRBD2. The V gene end was trimmed by 0 bases and the J gene end by 6 bases; junction bases not matched to a gene: 8. Germline V CDR1 and CDR2: SGDLS, YYNGEE. CDR3 length equals 16 residues. CDR3 DNA: TGTGCCAGCAGCGTAGACGGGGCGGGAGGATCCAATGAGCAGTTCTTC. Protein sequence: CASSVDGAGGSNEQFF.

The chain joins TRBV5-6 to TRBJ2-2, with a weak D call TRBD2 (6 bases). There are 17 residues in the CDR3. Between the trimmed V and J ends, which lost 4 bases and 2 bases, there was a span of 18 bases. Looked up from germline, CDR1 is SGHDT and CDR2 is YYEEEE. CDR3 residues: CASSPGGEPLNTGELFF. CDR3 bases: TGTGCCAGCAGCCCAGGCGGGGAACCATTAAACACCGGGGAGCTGTTTTTT.

This chain links TRBV7-9 with TRBJ2-1; 7 bases line up with TRBD1. The length of the CDR3 is 15 residues. CDR1 and CDR2 from the germline V gene are SEHNR and FQNEAQ (reference sequence). Trimming took 11 bases from V and 0 from J; bases not matched to a gene: 10. The CDR3 is CAGEGTVLSYNEQFF. CDR3 bases: TGTGCCGGGGAAGGGACAGTTCTCTCCTACAATGAGCAGTTCTTC.

This chain uses TRBV9 with TRBJ2-3, with a weak D call TRBD1 (5 bases). The germline V gene has CDR1 SGDLS and CDR2 YYNGEE. There are 15 residues in the CDR3. Trimming pared 0 bases from V and 0 bases from J, leaving 8 bases between. The CDR3 DNA reads TGTGCCAGCAGCGTAGGACAGCCTAGCACAGATACGCAGTATTTT. Amino acid sequence: CASSVGQPSTDTQYF.

The chain uses TRBV28 and TRBJ1-1; possibly TRBD1 for D (6 bases). Germline CDR1 and CDR2: MDHEN and SYDVKM. Trimming took off 5 bases at V and 1 base at J, with 11 bases between the two ends. This CDR3 has 14 amino acids. The CDR3 protein is CASSPRGPNTEAFF. The CDR3 region has the DNA TGTGCCAGCAGTCCCAGGGGTCCGAACACTGAAGCTTTCTTT.

V and J are TRBV6-4 and TRBJ2-5; tentative D call: TRBD2 (5 bases). V shed 5 bases and J shed 1 base, with 11 bases lying between them. Per the germline V gene, CDR1 is MRHNA and CDR2 is SNTAGT. The CDR3 consists of 14 residues. CDR3 sequence (DNA): TGTGCCAGCAGTACCCCTAGCTCCCAAGAGACCCAGTACTTC. Its translation: CASSTPSSQETQYF.

This clone was seen once. The J gene is TRBJ1-6, the V gene TRBV28; D remains ambiguous. The germline V gene has CDR1 MDHEN and CDR2 SYDVKM. Trimming took 4 bases from V and 5 from J, leaving 9 bases between them. The CDR3 contains 14 residues. CDR3 coding DNA: TGTGCCAGCAGTTCAGAGAGGAATAATTCACCCCTCCACTTT. Its protein is CASSSERNNSPLHF.

The chain uses TRBV29-1 and TRBJ2-3; D may be TRBD2 (6 bases). CDR3 length: 11 amino acids. Trimming stripped 8 bases from V and 5 bases from J, with 11 bases between. Germline loops: CDR1 SQVTM, CDR2 ANQGSEA. The CDR3 sequence is CSQAGQDTQYF. CDR3 nucleotides: TGCAGCCAGGCGGGGCAAGATACGCAGTATTTT.

This chain uses TRBV6-5 with TRBJ1-6, with 12 nucleotides matching TRBD1. Trimming at V came to 6 bases and at J to 10 bases, leaving 4 bases not matched to a gene. Germline loops: CDR1 MNHEY, CDR2 SVGAGI. The CDR3 extends over 14 amino acids. CDR3 in amino acids: CASRTGTGGSPLHF. CDR3 in DNA: TGTGCCAGCAGGACCGGGACAGGGGGCTCACCCCTCCACTTT.

The J gene is TRBJ2-3, the V gene TRBV7-9; unclear D gene. The CDR3 sequence is 15 residues long. The germline gives CDR1 SEHNR, CDR2 FQNEAQ (reference sequence). V lost 1 base and J lost 3, with 11 bases in between. DNA of the CDR3: TGTGCCAGCAGCTTAGACTCGATAGTTACAGATACGCAGTATTTT. Its protein is CASSLDSIVTDTQYF.

For the CDR3, the DNA is TGTGCCAGCAGCTTAACCCCAGGTGTCAATGAGCAGTTCTTC. Translation: CASSLTPGVNEQFF. V and J are TRBV7-3 and TRBJ2-1; D unclear. Trimming left V 0 bases short and J 6 bases short, with 9 bases between. Germline loops: CDR1 SGHTA, CDR2 FQGTGA. The CDR3 is made up of 14 amino acids.

This clone was picked up one time. CDR3: CASSVGGNGVEQFF. The CDR3 DNA sequence: TGTGCCAGCAGTGTGGGCGGGAACGGCGTTGAGCAGTTCTTC. The chain links TRBV6-4 to TRBJ2-1; TRBD2 is a possible D gene (6 bases). Trimming stripped 4 bases from V and 9 bases from J, with 16 bases between. This CDR3 is built from 14 residues. Germline lookup yields CDR1 MRHNA and CDR2 SNTAGT.

The J gene is TRBJ2-2, the V gene TRBV9; TRBD2 matches 14 bases. CDR1 is SGDLS, CDR2 YYNGEE, per germline. Trimming at V came to 6 bases and at J to 5 bases, leaving 9 bases not matched to a gene. This CDR3 has 17 residues. CDR3 in DNA: TGTGCCAGCACGCCGGGACTAGCGGGAGTGTTAACCGGGGAGCTGTTTTTT. Translating it yields CASTPGLAGVLTGELFF.

The gene calls are TRBV28 and TRBJ1-2, with a tentative D call TRBD1 (6 bases). V was cut by 8 bases and J by 4 bases, with 11 bases left in between. The CDR3 is 12 residues long. Germline values: CDR1 MDHEN, CDR2 SYDVKM. CDR3 nucleotide sequence: TGTGCCAGCCGGGACACCGGCTATGGCTACACCTTC. Protein product: CASRDTGYGYTF.

The chain carries TRBV19 and TRBJ1-5; D perhaps matches TRBD1 (6 bases). Germline V lookup: CDR1 LNHDA, CDR2 SQIVND (reference sequence). CDR3 length: 13 residues. Trimming took 7 bases from V and 4 from J, leaving 11 bases between them. CDR3 residues: CASTKDRNQPQHF. The DNA of the CDR3 is TGTGCCAGTACCAAGGACAGAAATCAGCCCCAGCATTTT.

V gene TRBV28 combines with J gene TRBJ1-4; TRBD1 matches at 7 bases. CDR1 is MDHEN, CDR2 SYDVKM, per germline. The CDR3 runs to 14 residues. The ends lost 2 bases at V and 8 bases at J; junction bases unmatched: 5. CDR3 residues: CASSLDREEEKLFF. The CDR3 DNA reads as TGTGCCAGCAGTTTAGACAGGGAAGAAGAAAAACTGTTTTTT.

The genes are TRBV5-1 and TRBJ2-1; TRBD2 matches at 10 bases. Germline values: CDR1 SGHRS, CDR2 YFSETQ. Trimming at V came to 0 bases and at J to 7 bases, leaving 4 bases not matched to a gene. CDR3 length: 15 residues. The CDR3 region has the DNA TGCGCCAGCAGCTTGGGTCTAGCGGGAGTAAATGAGCAGTTCTTC. Translating it yields CASSLGLAGVNEQFF.

The J gene is TRBJ2-1, the V gene TRBV20-1; D is undetermined. Trimming took off 3 bases at V and 3 bases at J, with 15 bases between the two ends. This CDR3 has 15 residues. CDR1 DFQATT and CDR2 SNEGSKA come from the germline V gene (reference sequence). In nucleotides, the CDR3 is TGCAGTGCTAGTAGTTTCGAGACTTACTACAATGAGCAGTTCTTC. Translating it yields CSASSFETYYNEQFF.

This clone has only one observation. The CDR3 bases are TGTGCCAGCAGCCAAGTTTCAACTAGCGGGATTACGTACGAGCAGTACTTC. Translating it yields CASSQVSTSGITYEQYF. The chain is built from TRBV4-2 and TRBJ2-7; 10 nucleotides match TRBD2. The CDR3 runs 17 residues. The V gene's germline CDR1 is LGHNA and CDR2 YNFKEQ. The V and J ends lost 1 base and 4 bases, in that order; junction bases with no gene match: 10.

V and J are TRBV2 and TRBJ2-3; D is possibly TRBD1 (6 bases). Germline V gene lookup returns CDR1 SNHLY and CDR2 FYNNEI. The CDR3 is 13 residues long. V lost 7 bases, J lost 10 bases, and 18 bases lay in between. CDR3 nucleotides: TGTGCCAGCACCCCGGACAGTCCTCAGGCGCAGTATTTT. It is translated as CASTPDSPQAQYF.